This T cell receptor (beta chain) stems from a study of cytomegalovirus exposure and HLA in healthy donors. The CDR3 is 15 residues long. With 3 bases clipped from V and 9 bases from J, the junction kept 5 bases outside the gene matches. Germline loops: CDR1 SGHRS, CDR2 YFSETQ. A multiplex PCR was run with 60 Vbeta primers and 13 Jbeta primers. Profiled with immunoSEQ multiplex PCR; TCRdb holds only in-frame clones, not every one. The sample lists roughly 120,000 clones; around 81% were seen once. This sequence originates from a woman aged 25 to 39 in good health and CMV-seronegative. Sequenced: PBMCs. The J gene is TRBJ2-1, the V gene TRBV5-1, with 14 positions matching TRBD2. The CDR3 here is CASSSGLAGGGEQFF. The CDR3 region has the DNA TGCGCCAGCAGCTCAGGACTAGCGGGAGGAGGTGAGCAGTTCTTC.